The 30 T cell receptor beta chains given below trace back to one sample, sequenced in a study of T cell responses to AZD1222 COVID-19 vaccine. Method: immunoSEQ multiplex PCR; TCRdb's copy keeps in-frame clones and lacks some. The repertoire holds roughly 100,000 clones, with about 91% as singletons. Sequencing was performed on peripheral blood, taken on day 0 of AZD1222 vaccination. The receptors were gathered from an adult in good health.

The CDR3, as DNA: TGTGCCAGCAGCTTATATCCCACGGGGGCGGCATCCTACGAGCAGTACTTC. Residues: CASSLYPTGAASYEQYF. This chain uses TRBV13 with TRBJ2-7; D possibly matches TRBD1 or TRBD2 (6 bases each). The germline CDR1 and CDR2 sequences are PRHDT and FYEKMQ (reference sequence). The V end was cut by 2 bases, the J end by 1 base, with 18 bases between. CDR3 length: 17 amino acids.

J is TRBJ2-3 and V is TRBV7-2; D unresolved. This CDR3 has 13 residues. V was shortened by 4 bases and J by 2 bases, with 7 bases between the two germline ends. Germline CDR1 SGHTA, CDR2 FQGNSA. CDR3 residues: CASSSYNTDTQYF. The DNA for the CDR3 is TGTGCCAGCAGCTCATACAACACAGATACGCAGTATTTT. The full variable domain, with the rest looked up from reference TRBV7-2 and TRBJ2-3, is GAGVSQSPSNKVTEKGKDVELRCDPISGHTALYWYRQSLGQGLEFLIYFQGNSAPDKSGLPSDRFSAERTGGSVSTLTIQRTQQEDSAVYLCASSSYNTDTQYFGPGTRLTVL.

The chain uses TRBV4-1 and TRBJ1-1; D gene uncertain. CDR3 length: 15 residues. The germline CDR1 and CDR2 sequences are MGHRA and YSYEKL. V was clipped by 6 bases and J by 4 bases, with 18 bases between them. The CDR3 DNA follows: TGCGCCAGCAGAGGAAGAATTTTAAGTCTCACTGAAGCTTTCTTT. This gives the protein CASRGRILSLTEAFF.

The chain links TRBV14 to TRBJ1-3, with 8 bases lining up with TRBD1. Unmatched junction bases numbered 2, after V lost 4 bases and J lost 3 bases. CDR3 size: 14 residues. CDR1 SGHDN and CDR2 FVKESK come from the germline V gene. CDR3 sequence (DNA): TGTGCCAGCAGCCGACAGGGGTTTGGAAACACCATATATTTT. This codes for CASSRQGFGNTIYF. Full variable domain (remainder filled in from reference TRBV14 and TRBJ1-3): EAGVTQFPSHSVIEKGQTVTLRCDPISGHDNLYWYRRVMGKEIKFLLHFVKESKQDESGMPNNRFLAERTGGTYSTLKVQPAELEDSGVYFCASSRQGFGNTIYFGEGSWLTVV.

This clone appeared once. This chain joins TRBV5-1 and TRBJ2-3, with 8 bases aligning to TRBD2. CDR1 is SGHRS, CDR2 YFSETQ, per germline. The trim removed 2 bases at V and 4 bases at J, leaving 12 bases unmatched. CDR3 size: 17 residues. For the CDR3, the DNA is TGCGCCAGCAGCTTTTCGGTCGGAGCGGGGGCTGCAGATACGCAGTATTTT. Translated, it gives CASSFSVGAGAADTQYF. The whole variable domain, filled in from reference TRBV5-1 and TRBJ2-3, reads KAGVTQTPRYLIKTRGQQVTLSCSPISGHRSVSWYQQTPGQGLQFLFEYFSETQRNKGNFPGRFSGRQFSNSRSEMNVSTLELGDSALYLCASSFSVGAGAADTQYFGPGTRLTVL.

This sequence joins TRBV7-6 and TRBJ1-1; 9 bases are shared with TRBD1. The germline V gene encodes CDR1 SGHVS and CDR2 FNYEAQ. V shed 5 bases and J 1 base; nucleotides not matched to a gene: 8. The CDR3 is made up of 16 amino acids. CDR3 coding DNA: TGTGCCAGCAGCCGTGGACAGGGGATGGAGAACACTGAAGCTTTCTTT. This encodes CASSRGQGMENTEAFF.

The J gene is TRBJ2-3, the V gene TRBV3-1 (or the pseudogene TRBV3-2); TRBD2 might be the D (7 bases). In germline, CDR1 is LGHDT, CDR2 YNNKEL (reference sequence). With 4 bases removed from V and 2 bases from J, the gap between germline ends came to 19 bases. The CDR3 length is 17 residues. CDR3 nucleotide sequence: TGTGCCAGCAGCCCGCGGGAGTGGGGGGCTTTCACAGATACGCAGTATTTT. Protein product: CASSPREWGAFTDTQYF.

This chain links TRBV2 with TRBJ1-1; maybe TRBD1 (5 bases). The CDR3 extends over 15 amino acids. Germline values: CDR1 SNHLY, CDR2 FYNNEI. The V end lost 5 bases, the J end lost 2 bases, and 15 bases lay between the germline ends. The CDR3 region is CASSSEGTVNTEAFF. CDR3 bases: TGTGCCAGCAGTAGCGAGGGGACGGTCAACACTGAAGCTTTCTTT.

The V and J genes are TRBV7-9 and TRBJ1-1; D not resolved. This CDR3 is built from 16 residues. From germline, CDR1 is SEHNR and CDR2 FQNEAQ (reference sequence). V lost 1 base and J 1 base, leaving 13 bases between the germline ends. CDR3 in amino acids: CASSLGSLTPNTEAFF. The CDR3 bases are TGTGCCAGCAGCTTAGGGAGCTTGACCCCGAACACTGAAGCTTTCTTT.

The chain has TRBV7-8 and TRBJ2-4, with unresolved D. CDR1 is SGHVS, CDR2 FQNEAQ, per germline. Trimming shortened V by 0 bases and J by 4 bases, and 4 bases separated the two germline ends. The CDR3 totals 13 residues. CDR3 loop: CASSLAGKNIQYF. CDR3 DNA: TGTGCCAGCAGCTTAGCGGGAAAAAACATTCAGTACTTC.

This sequence joins TRBV7-6 and TRBJ2-1; weak D call: TRBD1 (5 bases). V was clipped by 1 base and J by 8 bases, with 9 bases between them. The CDR3 is 13 residues long. Germline V CDR1 and CDR2: SGHVS, FNYEAQ. The CDR3 DNA is TGTGCCAGCAGCTTAGGTGTAGGGGATGAGCAGTTCTTC. Its protein product is CASSLGVGDEQFF.

V gene TRBV5-4 combines with J gene TRBJ2-1; 8 nucleotides match TRBD2. CDR3 length: 16 amino acids. The trim removed 4 bases at V and 3 bases at J, leaving 9 bases unmatched. Germline CDR1 reads SGHNT; CDR2 reads YYREEE (reference sequence). The CDR3: CASSPLRLANYNEQFF. The CDR3 coding sequence is TGTGCCAGCAGCCCCCTCAGACTAGCGAACTACAATGAGCAGTTCTTC.

The chain combines TRBV29-1 with TRBJ1-2; tentatively, D is TRBD1 (5 bases). Germline loops: CDR1 SQVTM, CDR2 ANQGSEA. V was trimmed by 2 bases and J by 8 bases, leaving 15 bases between them. This CDR3 spans 13 amino acids. CDR3 in amino acids: CSVERAGVKGYTF. Written as DNA, the CDR3 is TGCAGCGTTGAAAGGGCGGGGGTTAAGGGCTACACCTTC.

The V call is TRBV9, the J call TRBJ1-2, with D hard to call. Trimming removed 0 bases from V and 4 bases from J, with 19 bases in between. This CDR3 is built from 17 residues. Germline assignment: CDR1 SGDLS and CDR2 YYNGEE. DNA of the CDR3: TGTGCCAGCAGCGTAGGTCTGGCCGCTGTACCACGCTATGGCTACACCTTC. It codes for CASSVGLAAVPRYGYTF.

The chain joins TRBV6-5 to TRBJ1-2; D uncertain. Germline CDR1 and CDR2: MNHEY and SVGAGI. The CDR3 is made up of 14 amino acids. V was cut by 2 bases and J by 3 bases, with 10 bases left in between. The CDR3 sequence is CASSYNPPDYGYTF. CDR3 sequence (DNA): TGTGCCAGCAGTTACAACCCCCCCGACTATGGCTACACCTTC.

CDR3 region: CASSQPGHTEAFF. CDR3 bases: TGCGCCAGCAGCCAACCAGGGCACACTGAAGCTTTCTTT. The chain uses TRBV4-1 and TRBJ1-1; perhaps TRBD1 as D (5 bases). V was shortened by 2 bases and J by 3 bases, with 7 bases between the two germline ends. The V gene's germline CDR1 is MGHRA and CDR2 YSYEKL. The CDR3 extends over 13 amino acids.

The chain is built from TRBV13 and TRBJ1-5; D is unresolved. This CDR3 comprises 15 residues. The ends were cut back, 0 bases at V and 0 bases at J, with 6 bases in the middle. Germline V CDR1 and CDR2: PRHDT, FYEKMQ (reference sequence). Here the CDR3 reads CASSLGGFSNQPQHF. The CDR3 DNA reads TGTGCCAGCAGCTTAGGGGGCTTTAGCAATCAGCCCCAGCATTTT. Looking up the rest from reference TRBV13 and TRBJ1-5 gives the full variable domain: AAGVIQSPRHLIKEKRETATLKCYPIPRHDTVYWYQQGPGQDPQFLISFYEKMQSDKGSIPDRFSAQQFSDYHSELNMSSLELGDSALYFCASSLGGFSNQPQHFGDGTRLSIL.

The chain joins TRBV13 to TRBJ2-7; D possibly uses TRBD1 or TRBD2 (6 bases each). The CDR3 length is 15 residues. V was shortened by 5 bases and J by 3 bases, with 17 bases between the two germline ends. CDR1 is PRHDT and CDR2 is FYEKMQ in the germline V gene (reference sequence). CDR3 nucleotide sequence: TGTGCCAGCAGCAGACTAGTGGGGGGCGGCTACGAGCAGTACTTC. Its translation: CASSRLVGGGYEQYF.

This clone has a handful of counts. The rearrangement uses TRBV5-6 and TRBJ1-2; 9 bases align to TRBD1. Per germline, CDR1 SGHDT and CDR2 YYEEEE. Unmatched junction bases numbered 6, after V lost 5 bases and J lost 4 bases. This CDR3 is 14 amino acids long. The CDR3 nucleotides are TGTGCCAGCAGTTCCGGGACAGGGTTCTATGGCTACACCTTC. Translation: CASSSGTGFYGYTF.

The chain couples TRBV5-8 to TRBJ1-1; 7 nucleotides line up with TRBD1. The CDR3 covers 14 residues. From germline, CDR1 is SGHTS and CDR2 YDEGEE. V lost 5 bases, J lost 1 base, and 5 bases stayed unmatched. In DNA, the CDR3 is TGTGCCAGCAGGTCCGGACAGGCGAACACTGAAGCTTTCTTT. Encoded protein: CASRSGQANTEAFF.

The rearrangement uses TRBV7-3 and TRBJ2-7; D is undetermined. Trimming stripped 3 bases from V and 4 bases from J, with 7 bases between. Germline CDR1 SGHTA, CDR2 FQGTGA. This CDR3 spans 12 amino acids. The CDR3 here is CASSFLPYEQYF. For the CDR3, the DNA is TGTGCCAGCAGCTTCTTACCTTACGAGCAGTACTTC. Variable domain in full (rest from reference TRBV7-3 and TRBJ2-7): GAGVSQTPSNKVTEKGKYVELRCDPISGHTALYWYRQSLGQGPEFLIYFQGTGAADDSGLPNDRFFAVRPEGSVSTLKIQRTERGDSAVYLCASSFLPYEQYFGPGTRLTVT.

The chain employs TRBV11-1 and TRBJ1-2, with a weak D call TRBD1 (5 bases). Trimming cost V 3 bases and J 2 bases, with 7 bases left between them. CDR3 length equals 13 residues. CDR1 and CDR2 from the germline V gene are SGHAT and FQDESV (reference sequence). The CDR3 nucleotides read TGTGCCAGCAGCTTCGGGGACAACTATGGCTACACCTTC. Translation: CASSFGDNYGYTF.

This rearrangement joins TRBV6-6 to TRBJ1-5; 7 bases match TRBD1. Germline V lookup: CDR1 MNHNY, CDR2 SVGAGI (reference sequence). The junction had 8 bases not matched to a gene; V was cut back by 5 bases and J by 7 bases. The CDR3 has 14 residues. The CDR3 DNA sequence: TGTGCCAGCAGTGACAACAGGGGCTCCCAGCCCCAGCATTTT. Its protein is CASSDNRGSQPQHF.

The chain carries TRBV5-1 and TRBJ1-2, with 7 bases lining up with TRBD1. This CDR3 has 15 amino acids. Germline CDR1 and CDR2: SGHRS and YFSETQ. Trimming at V came to 4 bases and at J to 8 bases, leaving 14 bases not matched to a gene. CDR3 bases: TGCGCCAGCAGCGAAAAGACAGGGCTGGCCGGCGGCTACACCTTC. Translation gives CASSEKTGLAGGYTF.

This chain joins TRBV11-2 and TRBJ2-1; 7 bases fit TRBD1. The ends lost 5 bases at V and 5 bases at J; junction bases unmatched: 9. The CDR3 sequence is 15 residues long. Germline CDR1 and CDR2: SGHAT and FQNNGV. The CDR3 DNA reads as TGTGCCAGCAGCCCACTCCCGGGACAGAACAATGAGCAGTTCTTC. This translates into CASSPLPGQNNEQFF.

The chain employs TRBV18 and TRBJ2-1; TRBD1 matches 8 bases. CDR3 length equals 15 residues. V gave up 5 bases and J gave up 5 bases; unmatched junction bases: 8. Germline CDR1 and CDR2: KGHSH and LQKENI. The CDR3 reads CASSSDRGLHNEQFF. Here the CDR3 DNA reads TGTGCCAGCTCATCCGACAGGGGCTTACACAATGAGCAGTTCTTC.

The gene calls are TRBV7-3 and TRBJ1-2; 9 bases line up with TRBD1. V shed 4 bases and J 2 bases; nucleotides not matched to a gene: 2. CDR1 is SGHTA, CDR2 FQGTGA, per germline. The CDR3 runs 14 residues. The CDR3 protein is CASSSQGANYGYTF. The CDR3 DNA sequence: TGTGCCAGCAGCTCACAGGGGGCGAACTATGGCTACACCTTC.

The chain links TRBV27 to TRBJ2-3; TRBD2 might be the D (5 bases). The CDR3 extends over 15 amino acids. CDR1 and CDR2 (germline): MNHEY, SMNVEV (reference sequence). Trimming took 4 bases from V and 0 from J, leaving 11 bases between them. The CDR3 spells CASSWSGMSTDTQYF. The CDR3 nucleotides are TGTGCCAGCAGTTGGTCGGGGATGAGCACAGATACGCAGTATTTT.

The chain uses TRBV9 and TRBJ1-2, with TRBD1 as a possible D gene (5 bases). The CDR3 has 13 residues. Per the germline V gene, CDR1 is SGDLS and CDR2 is YYNGEE. V lost 4 bases to trimming and J lost 3 bases, with 10 bases between them. The CDR3: CASSSKTDYGYTF. CDR3 DNA sequence: TGTGCCAGCAGCTCTAAGACAGACTATGGCTACACCTTC. Full variable domain (outside the CDR3, taken from reference TRBV9 and TRBJ1-2): DSGVTQTPKHLITATGQRVTLRCSPRSGDLSVYWYQQSLDQGLQFLIQYYNGEERAKGNILERFSAQQFPDLHSELNLSSLELGDSALYFCASSSKTDYGYTFGSGTRLTVV.

The chain joins TRBV9 to TRBJ1-2; D possibly corresponds to TRBD1 (6 bases). V was shortened by 1 base and J by 4 bases, with 14 bases between the two germline ends. Germline CDR1 and CDR2: SGDLS and YYNGEE. The CDR3 covers 15 residues. The CDR3 nucleotides read TGTGCCAGCAGCGTACCCCCAGTGGGGGCCTATGGCTACACCTTC. It codes for CASSVPPVGAYGYTF.